These 18 T cell receptor beta chains share one sample of origin, sequenced in a study of T cell responses to AZD1222 COVID-19 vaccine. Sequenced by immunoSEQ multiplex PCR; TCRdb stores in-frame clones only, minus some. This table holds around 99,000 clones, about 90% found once. The starting material was peripheral blood, obtained on day 0 of AZD1222 vaccination. These receptors were obtained from an adult in good health.

V usage is TRBV12-3 or TRBV12-4 and J usage is TRBJ1-5, with 7 bases aligning to TRBD1. The CDR3 runs 13 residues. Trimming cost V 3 bases and J 5 bases; bases outside gene matches: 1. The CDR3 sequence: CASSFTGDQPQHF. The CDR3 DNA sequence: TGTGCCAGCAGTTTCACAGGGGATCAGCCCCAGCATTTT.

V and J are TRBV6-2 or TRBV6-3 and TRBJ2-2, with 9 nucleotides matching TRBD1. V lost 2 bases and J lost 1; bases outside the gene matches: 8. This CDR3 has 18 amino acids. The germline gives CDR1 MNHEY, CDR2 SVGEGT. CDR3 nucleotide sequence: TGTGCCAGCAGTTACGGCGGGTGGGGACAGGGGAACACCGGGGAGCTGTTTTTT. It is translated as CASSYGGWGQGNTGELFF.

The chain has TRBV7-2 and TRBJ1-1; D remains unclear. From germline, CDR1 is SGHTA and CDR2 FQGNSA. The CDR3 has 13 amino acids. V lost 6 bases and J 1 base, leaving 9 bases between the germline ends. In DNA, the CDR3 is TGTGCCAGCAGGCTGAATCCGAACACTGAAGCTTTCTTT. Its translation: CASRLNPNTEAFF.

The chain uses TRBV29-1 and TRBJ2-5; 7 bases are shared with TRBD1. CDR3 length: 11 amino acids. Losses at the gene ends were 4 bases for V and 5 bases for J; bases not matched to a gene: 1. Germline V CDR1 and CDR2: SQVTM, ANQGSEA. CDR3 region: CSVARGETQYF. The CDR3 DNA sequence: TGCAGCGTTGCCAGGGGGGAGACCCAGTACTTC.

The CDR3 sequence is CASSLVPLAGHEQYF. The CDR3 nucleotides read TGTGCCAGCAGCTTAGTCCCACTCGCGGGCCACGAGCAGTACTTC. This chain links TRBV7-9 with TRBJ2-7; tentative D call: TRBD2 (5 bases). The V and J ends lost 1 base and 5 bases respectively, with 15 bases between them. CDR3 length: 15 amino acids. CDR1 SEHNR and CDR2 FQNEAQ come from the germline V gene (reference sequence).

V usage is TRBV7-2 and J usage is TRBJ1-2, with TRBD1 identical over 7 bases. Germline CDR1 reads SGHTA; CDR2 reads FQGNSA. J gave up 6 bases and V 5 bases, and 12 bases lay outside the gene matches. This CDR3 contains 15 residues. The CDR3 spells CASSPETGRSDGYTF. CDR3 bases: TGTGCCAGCAGCCCCGAGACAGGGAGGTCGGATGGCTACACCTTC.

V gene TRBV7-2 combines with J gene TRBJ2-2; D tentatively reads TRBD1 or TRBD2 (7 bases each). The germline V gene has CDR1 SGHTA and CDR2 FQGNSA. The V and J ends lost 3 bases and 6 bases respectively, with 14 bases between them. The CDR3 runs 15 residues. The CDR3 loop reads CASSFWQGGSGELFF. For the CDR3, the DNA is TGTGCCAGCAGCTTCTGGCAGGGGGGGTCCGGGGAGCTGTTTTTT.

The CDR3 reads CASSSPRSSYEQYF. As DNA, the CDR3 is TGTGCCAGCAGCTCCCCCAGGAGCTCCTACGAGCAGTACTTC. The chain carries TRBV7-2 and TRBJ2-7; D not resolved. Germline lookup yields CDR1 SGHTA and CDR2 FQGNSA. The CDR3 contains 14 residues. Trimming pared 4 bases from V and 0 bases from J, leaving 10 bases between. The full variable domain, rest sourced from reference TRBV7-2 and TRBJ2-7, is GAGVSQSPSNKVTEKGKDVELRCDPISGHTALYWYRQSLGQGLEFLIYFQGNSAPDKSGLPSDRFSAERTGGSVSTLTIQRTQQEDSAVYLCASSSPRSSYEQYFGPGTRLTVT.

The chain couples TRBV27 to TRBJ1-6; TRBD1 matches 7 bases. The V gene's germline CDR1 is MNHEY and CDR2 SMNVEV (reference sequence). V shed 6 bases, J shed 6 bases, and the junction held 5 bases outside the gene matches. The CDR3 has 14 residues. This CDR3 is CASSYRGSNSPLHF. The DNA for the CDR3 is TGTGCCAGCAGCTACAGGGGTAGTAATTCACCCCTCCACTTT.

In this sample, this clone turned up once. V usage is TRBV11-3 and J usage is TRBJ2-1, with a weak D call TRBD2 (6 bases). The CDR3 covers 14 residues. The germline CDR1 and CDR2 sequences are SGHNT and YENEEA. Trimming cost V 8 bases and J 4 bases, with 15 bases left between them. The CDR3 region is CASSPGGTYNEQFF. DNA for the CDR3: TGTGCCAGCTCCCCCGGGGGTACATACAATGAGCAGTTCTTC.

The V call is TRBV5-4, the J call TRBJ2-7; D not resolved. V dropped 0 bases and J dropped 6 bases, with 13 bases sitting between them. This CDR3 contains 14 residues. The V gene's germline CDR1 is SGHNT and CDR2 YYREEE (reference sequence). CDR3 sequence reads: CASSLGSHPGEQYF. The CDR3 DNA reads as TGTGCCAGCAGCTTGGGGTCTCACCCTGGCGAGCAGTACTTC.

J is TRBJ1-5 and V is TRBV6-2 or TRBV6-3; 7 bases map to TRBD1. J lost 4 bases, V lost 0 bases, and 3 bases had no gene match. Germline lookup yields CDR1 MNHEY and CDR2 SVGEGT. The CDR3 spans 15 residues. This CDR3 reads CASSYSGTANQPQHF. The CDR3 DNA is TGTGCCAGCAGTTACTCTGGGACAGCTAATCAGCCCCAGCATTTT.

The gene calls are TRBV11-2 and TRBJ2-5, with no clear D. This CDR3 is built from 12 residues. V was shortened by 0 bases and J by 4 bases, with 3 bases between the two germline ends. CDR1 and CDR2 (germline): SGHAT, FQNNGV. The CDR3 here is CASSLDRETQYF. The CDR3 DNA reads as TGTGCCAGCAGCTTAGATCGAGAGACCCAGTACTTC.

Points on this clone: Other nucleotide sequences from this sample produce the same CDR3. The chain carries TRBV18 and TRBJ1-5; tentative D call: TRBD1 (5 bases). Per germline, CDR1 KGHSH and CDR2 LQKENI. The CDR3 runs to 15 residues. The germline V and J ends were trimmed by 0 bases and 4 bases, with 10 bases remaining between them. DNA of the CDR3: TGTGCCAGCTCACCACCGGGAGGGGAAAATCAGCCCCAGCATTTT. Its translation is CASSPPGGENQPQHF. Full variable domain (outside the CDR3, taken from reference TRBV18 and TRBJ1-5): NAGVMQNPRHLVRRRGQEARLRCSPMKGHSHVYWYRQLPEEGLKFMVYLQKENIIDESGMPKERFSAEFPKEGPSILRIQQVVRGDSAAYFCASSPPGGENQPQHFGDGTRLSIL.

The rearrangement joins TRBV27 to TRBJ2-7, with 7 bases aligning to TRBD1. After removal of 4 bases from V and 3 bases from J, the junction contained 12 bases not matched to a gene. The germline V gene encodes CDR1 MNHEY and CDR2 SMNVEV (reference sequence). CDR3 length equals 16 residues. CDR3 nucleotide sequence: TGTGCCAGCAGTTCCCGACAGGGAAGGGGCATCTACGAGCAGTACTTC. Its translation: CASSSRQGRGIYEQYF.

The genes are TRBV7-8 and TRBJ1-4; 8 nucleotides agree with TRBD1. With V trimmed by 7 bases and J by 5 bases, 6 bases remained unmatched. The CDR3 length is 14 residues. Looked up from germline, CDR1 is SGHVS and CDR2 is FQNEAQ. The CDR3 sequence: CASKQGGTNEKLFF. In nucleotides, the CDR3 is TGTGCCAGCAAACAGGGGGGGACGAATGAAAAACTGTTTTTT.

V gene TRBV3-1 (or the pseudogene TRBV3-2) combines with J gene TRBJ2-3; TRBD1 agrees at 8 bases. Germline CDR1 LGHDT, CDR2 YNNKEL (reference sequence). The J segment lost 6 bases and the V segment lost 0 bases, leaving 8 bases of the junction unmatched. The CDR3 has 16 residues. DNA of the CDR3: TGTGCCAGCAGCCAAGATTGGGGACAGGCCGGGGATACGCAGTATTTT. This gives the protein CASSQDWGQAGDTQYF.

To note about this clone: At one end the junction does not follow the germline gene, possibly because of a read error. This rearrangement joins TRBV19 to TRBJ1-1; weak D call: TRBD1 (5 bases). This CDR3 spans 13 amino acids. Germline V gives CDR1 LNHDA, CDR2 SQIVND (reference sequence). The DNA for the CDR3 is TGTGCCAGCAGTAGGACGGGGGACACTGAAGCTTTCTTT. It translates to CASSRTGDTEAFF.